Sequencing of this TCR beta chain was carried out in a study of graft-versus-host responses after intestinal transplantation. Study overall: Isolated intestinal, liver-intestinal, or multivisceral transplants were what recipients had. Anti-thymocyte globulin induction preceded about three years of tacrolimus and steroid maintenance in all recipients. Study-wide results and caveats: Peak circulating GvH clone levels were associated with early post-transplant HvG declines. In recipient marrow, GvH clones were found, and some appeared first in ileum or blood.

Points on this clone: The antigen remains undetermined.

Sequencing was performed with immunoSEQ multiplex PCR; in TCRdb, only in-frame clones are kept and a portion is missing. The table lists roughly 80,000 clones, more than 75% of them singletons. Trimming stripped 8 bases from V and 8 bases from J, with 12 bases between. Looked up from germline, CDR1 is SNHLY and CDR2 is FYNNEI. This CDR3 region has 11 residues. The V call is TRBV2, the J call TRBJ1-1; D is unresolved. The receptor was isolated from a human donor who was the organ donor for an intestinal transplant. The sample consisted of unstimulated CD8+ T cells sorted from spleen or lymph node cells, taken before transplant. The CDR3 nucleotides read TGTGCCAGCTTAGGCGGCCCCGAAGCTTTCTTT. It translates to CASLGGPEAFF.